The clone carrying this TCR beta chain was observed a handful of times. Its specificity is unknown. These data belong to a study of radiotherapy plus CTLA-4 blockade in lung cancer. The wider study: Objective responses were seen in roughly 20% of patients, disease control in about 30%. Overall study results and limits: Strongest reported response predictors: early blood clone changes and post-radiation interferon-beta.

CDR1 is MDHEN and CDR2 is SYDVKM in the germline V gene. This CDR3 comprises 15 residues. V shed 1 base and J shed 0 bases, with 7 bases lying between them. Using immunoSEQ multiplex PCR, the repertoire was profiled, and TCRdb retains in-frame clones only, with some absent. The repertoire consists of roughly 76,000 clones, with less than 85% occurring once and the leading ten covering 8% to 10%. The chain employs TRBV28 and TRBJ1-3; D gene ambiguous. The TCR sequence derives from a human donor with non-small cell lung cancer whose response to radiotherapy plus ipilimumab could not be evaluated. Sequencing used peripheral blood, obtained from a patient treated with radiotherapy plus ipilimumab. The CDR3, as DNA: TGTGCCAGCAGTTTATTCCCGAGCTCTGGAAACACCATATATTTT. It specifies CASSLFPSSGNTIYF.